One and the same sample provided the 25 T cell receptor beta chains below, sequenced in a study of shared clonotypes between healthy human individuals. Clones were sequenced by immunoSEQ multiplex PCR, and TCRdb holds only the in-frame ones, with some missing. In the table there are about 800,000 clones, about 96% of which are singletons. Naive CD8 isolation took CD45RO-negative cells positively selected for CCR7 and excluded terminally differentiated effector memory CD45RA+ cells. Sequenced input: naive CD8+ T cells sorted from blood. Source of these receptors: a man aged 25 to 45 in good health.

The rearrangement uses TRBV28 and TRBJ2-2; 7 nucleotides agree with TRBD2. The CDR3 consists of 16 residues. J gave up 1 base and V 2 bases, and 4 bases lay outside the gene matches. Looked up from germline, CDR1 is MDHEN and CDR2 is SYDVKM. This CDR3 reads CASSLRSSGNTGELFF. The CDR3 DNA reads as TGTGCCAGCAGTTTAAGGTCTAGCGGGAACACCGGGGAGCTGTTTTTT.

This chain joins TRBV6-5 and TRBJ2-2; 10 nucleotides align to TRBD1. Per germline, CDR1 MNHEY and CDR2 SVGAGI. V shed 7 bases, J shed 9 bases, and the junction held 8 bases outside the gene matches. This CDR3 has 14 amino acids. Written as DNA, the CDR3 is TGTGCCAGCACAAAGACAGGGGGCTTCCGGGAGCTGTTTTTT. This gives the protein CASTKTGGFRELFF.

The chain couples TRBV7-9 to TRBJ2-5, with D uncertain. V gave up 1 base and J gave up 5 bases, with 8 bases separating them. The germline CDR1 and CDR2 sequences are SEHNR and FQNEAQ (reference sequence). The CDR3 has 13 amino acids. The CDR3 nucleotides are TGTGCCAGCAGCTTAGGGGCCAGGGAGACCCAGTACTTC. Translated: CASSLGARETQYF.

The rearrangement joins TRBV2 to TRBJ1-4; 7 bases agree with TRBD1. The ends lost 3 bases at V and 0 bases at J; junction bases unmatched: 7. The CDR3 has 17 amino acids. Per germline, CDR1 SNHLY and CDR2 FYNNEI. CDR3 sequence: CASSDPTTGATNEKLFF. In DNA, the CDR3 is TGTGCCAGCAGTGACCCGACAACAGGGGCAACTAATGAAAAACTGTTTTTT.

The chain combines TRBV5-1 with TRBJ2-1; 13 nucleotides line up with TRBD2. CDR1 is SGHRS and CDR2 is YFSETQ in the germline V gene. The CDR3 length is 17 residues. Unmatched junction bases numbered 8, after V lost 0 bases and J lost 8 bases. The CDR3 loop reads CASSLGPLAGGDDEQFF. CDR3 nucleotide sequence: TGCGCCAGCAGCTTGGGTCCACTAGCGGGAGGGGATGATGAGCAGTTCTTC.

The rearrangement joins TRBV7-8 to TRBJ2-2, with 9 bases fitting TRBD1. This CDR3 spans 19 amino acids. V was clipped by 0 bases and J by 2 bases; unmatched bases: 10. CDR1 and CDR2 from the germline V gene are SGHVS and FQNEAQ. The chain's CDR3 is CASSLAQSTGGPNTGELFF. The CDR3 nucleotides read TGTGCCAGCAGCTTAGCTCAATCGACAGGGGGGCCCAACACCGGGGAGCTGTTTTTT.

V gene TRBV29-1 combines with J gene TRBJ2-1; 14 nucleotides agree with TRBD2. V was clipped by 7 bases and J by 0 bases; unmatched bases: 5. This CDR3 spans 16 amino acids. The germline gives CDR1 SQVTM, CDR2 ANQGSEA. The CDR3 DNA sequence: TGCAGCGCTTCCGGGACTAGCGGGAGCTCCTACAATGAGCAGTTCTTC. It codes for CSASGTSGSSYNEQFF.

The rearrangement links TRBV5-8 to TRBJ2-7, with a possible D match to TRBD2 (6 bases). This CDR3 region has 16 residues. Between the trimmed V and J ends, which lost 2 bases and 5 bases, there was a span of 20 bases. CDR1 is SGHTS, CDR2 YDEGEE, per germline. The CDR3 DNA reads as TGTGCCAGCAGCTTAGGCCTATGGGCGGGAACAGACGAGCAGTACTTC. Its protein product is CASSLGLWAGTDEQYF.

V usage is TRBV14 and J usage is TRBJ2-1, with 8 bases lining up with TRBD2. This CDR3 region has 15 residues. V was clipped by 4 bases and J by 5 bases; unmatched bases: 7. CDR1 and CDR2 (germline): SGHDN, FVKESK. The CDR3 region has the DNA TGTGCCAGCAGCCTATACGCGGGAGGTCACAATGAGCAGTTCTTC. This codes for CASSLYAGGHNEQFF.

This chain uses TRBV5-6 with TRBJ2-1, with 7 bases matching TRBD2. Per the germline V gene, CDR1 is SGHDT and CDR2 is YYEEEE. Trimming at V came to 2 bases and at J to 9 bases, leaving 11 bases not matched to a gene. CDR3 length equals 15 residues. CDR3 DNA sequence: TGTGCCAGCAGCTTCCACGGACTAGGTGGCGTTGAGCAGTTCTTC. It is translated as CASSFHGLGGVEQFF.

The V call is TRBV10-1, the J call TRBJ2-7; D is possibly TRBD1 or TRBD2 (5 bases each). V was cut by 9 bases and J by 2 bases, with 20 bases left in between. CDR1 and CDR2 from the germline V gene are WNHNN and SYGVQD (reference sequence). The CDR3 length is 15 residues. The CDR3 region has the DNA TGCGCCAGTAGCTCCGGGACCCAAGCCCCCTACGAGCAGTACTTC. Its translation: CASSSGTQAPYEQYF.

V usage is TRBV19 and J usage is TRBJ1-1; perhaps TRBD1 as D (6 bases). The germline V gene encodes CDR1 LNHDA and CDR2 SQIVND (reference sequence). Between the trimmed V and J ends, which lost 8 bases and 1 base, there was a span of 20 bases. The CDR3 sequence is 16 residues long. CDR3 sequence: CASGIWAGHGNTEAFF. Here the CDR3 DNA reads TGTGCCAGTGGAATCTGGGCGGGACACGGGAACACTGAAGCTTTCTTT.

The CDR3 loop reads CASSPTRLDEQYF. CDR3 nucleotide sequence: TGTGCCAGCAGTCCAACTAGGCTTGACGAGCAGTACTTC. The chain recombines TRBV27 with TRBJ2-7; possibly TRBD2 for D (5 bases). This CDR3 comprises 13 residues. With 5 bases removed from V and 5 bases from J, the gap between germline ends came to 13 bases. The germline V gene has CDR1 MNHEY and CDR2 SMNVEV (reference sequence).

This clone was observed a few times. The rearrangement uses TRBV7-8 and TRBJ2-5; D gene ambiguous. The V gene lost 0 bases and the J gene lost 5 bases, with 7 bases spanning the gap. The germline V gene has CDR1 SGHVS and CDR2 FQNEAQ. The CDR3 has 13 amino acids. CDR3 protein: CASSLAPAETQYF. The CDR3 nucleotides are TGTGCCAGCAGCTTAGCACCGGCGGAGACCCAGTACTTC.

The chain joins TRBV7-6 to TRBJ1-2; D gene uncertain. The CDR3 loop spans 15 amino acids. The V gene lost 1 base and the J gene lost 2 bases, with 11 bases spanning the gap. Germline V gene lookup returns CDR1 SGHVS and CDR2 FNYEAQ. This CDR3 is CASSLDSGGNYGYTF. DNA of the CDR3: TGTGCCAGCAGCTTAGACTCAGGAGGAAACTATGGCTACACCTTC.

The chain joins TRBV5-5 to TRBJ1-5; 9 bases align to TRBD1. V shed 0 bases and J 6 bases; nucleotides not matched to a gene: 4. Germline CDR1 SGHKS, CDR2 YYEKEE (reference sequence). The CDR3 is made up of 15 amino acids. CDR3 DNA sequence: TGTGCCAGCAGCTTGGCACAGGGGGCAGGTCAGCCCCAGCATTTT. It specifies CASSLAQGAGQPQHF.

The rearrangement joins TRBV25-1 to TRBJ1-2; D call uncertain. V lost 4 bases to trimming and J lost 7 bases, with 7 bases between them. Germline V gene sequence: CDR1 MGHDK, CDR2 SYGVNS. CDR3 length: 11 residues. The CDR3 sequence is CASSVASGYTF. The CDR3 DNA is TGTGCCAGCAGTGTAGCTAGTGGCTACACCTTC.

The rearrangement links TRBV7-9 to TRBJ1-1; no definite D call. The CDR3 has 10 residues. The germline V gene encodes CDR1 SEHNR and CDR2 FQNEAQ (reference sequence). V lost 5 bases, J lost 5 bases, and 3 bases lay in between. The DNA of the CDR3 is TGTGCCAGCAGCCGTACTGAAGCTTTCTTT. It encodes CASSRTEAFF.

The V gene is TRBV5-6, the J gene TRBJ2-7, with a possible D match to TRBD1 (6 bases). Germline CDR1 SGHDT, CDR2 YYEEEE. The CDR3 runs 13 residues. V lost 2 bases to trimming and J lost 4 bases, with 10 bases between them. This CDR3 reads CASSFGQIYEQYF. In DNA, the CDR3 is TGTGCCAGCAGCTTCGGACAGATATACGAGCAGTACTTC.

The chain links TRBV5-4 to TRBJ1-3; D not certain. Trimming pared 3 bases from V and 2 bases from J, leaving 6 bases between. The CDR3 contains 13 residues. Looked up from germline, CDR1 is SGHNT and CDR2 is YYREEE (reference sequence). CDR3 in amino acids: CASSWAAGNTIYF. The DNA for the CDR3 is TGTGCCAGCAGCTGGGCAGCTGGAAACACCATATATTTT.

The genes are TRBV5-1 and TRBJ2-3; 7 nucleotides match TRBD1. This CDR3 is 15 amino acids long. J gave up 0 bases and V 4 bases, and 5 bases lay outside the gene matches. Germline CDR1 is SGHRS and CDR2 is YFSETQ. This chain's CDR3 is CASSLGQFSTDTQYF. In DNA, the CDR3 is TGCGCCAGCAGCCTGGGACAGTTTAGCACAGATACGCAGTATTTT.

The rearrangement uses TRBV9 and TRBJ2-7; D tentatively fits TRBD1 or TRBD2 (5 bases each). This CDR3 spans 16 amino acids. V was cut by 0 bases and J by 2 bases, with 15 bases left in between. Germline CDR1 SGDLS, CDR2 YYNGEE. CDR3 in amino acids: CASSVEGRNGAYEQYF. The CDR3, as DNA: TGTGCCAGCAGCGTAGAGGGACGGAATGGGGCCTACGAGCAGTACTTC.

The V call is TRBV15, the J call TRBJ2-7, with D unresolved. The V end lost 1 base, the J end lost 3 bases, and 10 bases lay between the germline ends. Germline-derived CDR1 and CDR2 are LNHNV and YYDKDF (reference sequence). This CDR3 region has 14 residues. CDR3 DNA: TGTGCCACCAGCAGAGGACGGACCGACTACGAGCAGTACTTC. Its protein product is CATSRGRTDYEQYF.

On this clone itself: This same CDR3 is encoded by further DNA sequences in the sample. The chain joins TRBV5-1 to TRBJ2-7, with 9 positions matching TRBD2. Germline V gene data show CDR1 as SGHRS and CDR2 as YFSETQ. The CDR3 length is 15 residues. Trimming cost V 0 bases and J 3 bases; bases outside gene matches: 4. CDR3 sequence: CASSLGLAGNYEQYF. The CDR3 nucleotides are TGCGCCAGCAGCTTGGGGCTAGCGGGAAACTACGAGCAGTACTTC.

The chain links TRBV5-1 to TRBJ2-1; D not resolved. The V and J ends lost 0 bases and 0 bases respectively, with 10 bases between them. The germline V gene encodes CDR1 SGHRS and CDR2 YFSETQ. The CDR3 spans 16 residues. The CDR3 loop is CASSLDAFSSYNEQFF. The CDR3 DNA follows: TGCGCCAGCAGCTTGGACGCATTTAGCTCCTACAATGAGCAGTTCTTC.